These 28 T cell receptor beta chains share one sample of origin, sequenced in a study of shared clonotypes between healthy human individuals. Sequencing was performed with immunoSEQ multiplex PCR; in TCRdb, only in-frame clones are kept and a portion is missing. This table has around 2.3 million clones, around 95% appearing once. Sequencing was done on a sample of naive CD4+ T cells sorted from blood. Subset: CD45RA+ positively selected. These receptors were collected from a man in his late teens or twenties in good health.

V gene TRBV9 combines with J gene TRBJ1-3, with no clear D. Germline V gene data show CDR1 as SGDLS and CDR2 as YYNGEE. Trimming removed 4 bases at V and 0 bases at J, with 11 bases between. This CDR3 has 15 residues. This CDR3 reads CASSSDPSSGNTIYF. The CDR3 DNA reads as TGTGCCAGCAGCTCCGACCCGAGCTCTGGAAACACCATATATTTT.

The chain employs TRBV27 and TRBJ2-7; 8 bases fit TRBD1. Germline V CDR1 and CDR2: MNHEY, SMNVEV (reference sequence). The CDR3 sequence is 15 residues long. V lost 4 bases to trimming and J lost 0 bases; unmatched junction nucleotides: 5. For the CDR3, the DNA is TGTGCCAGCAGTTCGGACAGGGCGCTCTCCTACGAGCAGTACTTC. Amino acids: CASSSDRALSYEQYF.

The V and J genes are TRBV28 and TRBJ2-1; D unresolved. Per germline, CDR1 MDHEN and CDR2 SYDVKM. V was clipped by 8 bases and J by 8 bases, with 10 bases between them. The CDR3 sequence is 11 residues long. The CDR3 bases are TGTGCCAGCCTCTCGGTTCATGAGCAGTTCTTC. Protein sequence: CASLSVHEQFF.

V usage is TRBV2 and J usage is TRBJ2-2; no clear D. CDR3 length: 17 residues. V was shortened by 8 bases and J by 3 bases, with 22 bases between the two germline ends. Germline V CDR1 and CDR2: SNHLY, FYNNEI. The CDR3 region is CASDATSASSHTGELFF. Written as DNA, the CDR3 is TGTGCCAGCGATGCCACTTCGGCTAGTAGTCACACCGGGGAGCTGTTTTTT.

This clone was observed a single time. The chain is built from TRBV28 and TRBJ1-1; 7 nucleotides line up with TRBD1. This CDR3 is built from 13 residues. The J segment lost 6 bases and the V segment lost 5 bases, leaving 6 bases of the junction unmatched. Germline V gives CDR1 MDHEN, CDR2 SYDVKM. The CDR3 region is CASSDRVTAEAFF. The CDR3 coding sequence is TGTGCCAGCAGTGACAGGGTGACGGCTGAAGCTTTCTTT. Variable domain in full (rest from reference TRBV28 and TRBJ1-1): DVKVTQSSRYLVKRTGEKVFLECVQDMDHENMFWYRQDPGLGLRLIYFSYDVKMKEKGDIPEGYSVSREKKERFSLILESASTNQTSMYLCASSDRVTAEAFFGQGTRLTVV.

This sequence joins TRBV28 and TRBJ2-7; 9 nucleotides line up with TRBD1. The CDR3 contains 14 residues. Per the germline V gene, CDR1 is MDHEN and CDR2 is SYDVKM. Trimming took 8 bases from V and 1 from J; bases not matched to a gene: 6. CDR3 region: CASSGTGTSYEQYF. CDR3 nucleotides: TGTGCCAGCTCCGGGACAGGGACTTCCTACGAGCAGTACTTC. The variable domain in full, completed from reference TRBV28 and TRBJ2-7, reads DVKVTQSSRYLVKRTGEKVFLECVQDMDHENMFWYRQDPGLGLRLIYFSYDVKMKEKGDIPEGYSVSREKKERFSLILESASTNQTSMYLCASSGTGTSYEQYFGPGTRLTVT.

The rearrangement joins TRBV6-1 to TRBJ1-1; no firm D call. V was cut by 6 bases and J by 4 bases, with 12 bases left in between. The CDR3 contains 13 residues. The germline V gene has CDR1 MNHNS and CDR2 SASEGT. CDR3 sequence reads: CASSGQFLTEAFF. CDR3 nucleotide sequence: TGTGCCAGCAGCGGCCAATTTCTCACTGAAGCTTTCTTT.

In this sample, this clone turned up once. At one of its ends the junction is not consistent with the germline gene, which may arise from a read error. V is TRBV18 and J is TRBJ1-3; no clear D. This CDR3 has 12 amino acids. Germline V gene data show CDR1 as KGHSH and CDR2 as LQKENI. For the CDR3, the DNA is TGTGCCAGCTCAGGTCCTGGAACCACCATATATTTT. It yields the protein CASSGPGTTIYF.

The rearrangement joins TRBV30 to TRBJ1-5; D not certain. This CDR3 comprises 15 residues. The germline V gene encodes CDR1 GTSNPN and CDR2 SVGIG (reference sequence). Between the trimmed V and J ends, which lost 2 bases and 3 bases, there was a span of 14 bases. The CDR3 coding sequence is TGTGCCTGGAGTTACAGTGGTGGGGTCAATCAGCCCCAGCATTTT. This sequence encodes CAWSYSGGVNQPQHF. The whole variable domain, remainder taken from reference TRBV30 and TRBJ1-5, is SQTIHQWPATLVQPVGSPLSLECTVEGTSNPNLYWYRQAAGRGLQLLFYSVGIGQISSEVPQNLSASRPQDRQFILSSKKLLLSDSGFYLCAWSYSGGVNQPQHFGDGTRLSIL.

The V and J genes are TRBV28 and TRBJ2-7, with TRBD2 matching 9 bases. This CDR3 comprises 15 residues. The V segment lost 5 bases and the J segment 3 bases; nucleotides outside the gene matches: 8. Germline CDR1 reads MDHEN; CDR2 reads SYDVKM. The DNA for the CDR3 is TGTGCCAGCAGTCTTGCAAGTAGCGGGGGCTACGAGCAGTACTTC. It encodes CASSLASSGGYEQYF.

The gene calls are TRBV19 and TRBJ2-7; TRBD1 might be the D (6 bases). The CDR3 is 14 amino acids. Per the germline V gene, CDR1 is LNHDA and CDR2 is SQIVND (reference sequence). The germline V and J ends were trimmed by 5 bases and 3 bases, with 14 bases remaining between them. The CDR3 loop is CASSVGQNRYEQYF. The DNA of the CDR3 is TGTGCCAGTAGTGTAGGACAGAACCGCTACGAGCAGTACTTC.

Written as DNA, the CDR3 is TGCGCCAGCAATAGTAATGAGCAGTTCTTC. This translates into CASNSNEQFF. The chain recombines TRBV10-1 with TRBJ2-1, with no clear D. From germline, CDR1 is WNHNN and CDR2 SYGVQD (reference sequence). Trimming shortened V by 7 bases and J by 7 bases, and 5 bases separated the two germline ends. The CDR3 is 10 residues long.

The chain joins TRBV10-3 to TRBJ1-6; D call uncertain. V was shortened by 6 bases and J by 0 bases, with 6 bases between the two germline ends. The CDR3 loop spans 14 amino acids. CDR1 and CDR2 (germline): ENHRY, SYGVKD. CDR3 in DNA: TGTGCCATCAGCCAGAGCTCCTATAATTCACCCCTCCACTTT. It specifies CAISQSSYNSPLHF.

V and J are TRBV7-6 and TRBJ1-2, with TRBD1 matching 11 bases. The CDR3 contains 15 residues. The V gene end was trimmed by 4 bases and the J gene end by 4 bases; junction bases not matched to a gene: 5. Germline V lookup: CDR1 SGHVS, CDR2 FNYEAQ. The CDR3 sequence is CASSWGQGGGYGYTF. The CDR3 region has the DNA TGTGCCAGCAGCTGGGGACAGGGGGGCGGCTATGGCTACACCTTC.

This clone appeared once. Within the sample, other DNA sequences also encode this same CDR3. The V gene is TRBV7-9, the J gene TRBJ1-3, with 7 nucleotides matching TRBD1. The CDR3 has 14 residues. The V gene end was trimmed by 6 bases and the J gene end by 0 bases; junction bases not matched to a gene: 2. Germline lookup yields CDR1 SEHNR and CDR2 FQNEAQ (reference sequence). The CDR3 nucleotides read TGTGCCAGCAGGACAGGGTCCTCTGGAAACACCATATATTTT. Translated: CASRTGSSGNTIYF. The whole variable domain, remainder taken from reference TRBV7-9 and TRBJ1-3, is DTGVSQNPRHKITKRGQNVTFRCDPISEHNRLYWYRQTLGQGPEFLTYFQNEAQLEKSRLLSDRFSAERPKGSFSTLEIQRTEQGDSAMYLCASRTGSSGNTIYFGEGSWLTVV.

The chain couples TRBV9 to TRBJ2-7, with a weak D call TRBD1 (6 bases). The CDR3 loop spans 16 amino acids. The V end lost 4 bases, the J end lost 0 bases, and 17 bases lay between the germline ends. The germline CDR1 and CDR2 sequences are SGDLS and YYNGEE. The CDR3 nucleotides read TGTGCCAGCAGCAAAGGGGGATCAACAGGCTCCTACGAGCAGTACTTC. It translates to CASSKGGSTGSYEQYF.

The chain is built from TRBV6-5 and TRBJ2-7, with TRBD1 matching over 9 bases. The germline gives CDR1 MNHEY, CDR2 SVGAGI. Losses at the gene ends were 8 bases for V and 5 bases for J; bases not matched to a gene: 10. This CDR3 has 14 residues. In DNA form, the CDR3 reads TGTGCCAGCGCGACTGACAGGGGGAGAAACGAGCAGTACTTC. Its translation is CASATDRGRNEQYF.

The CDR3 nucleotides read TGTGCCTGGAAGCAGGGTCGGACAGATACGCAGTATTTT. Its translation is CAWKQGRTDTQYF. The chain recombines TRBV30 with TRBJ2-3; weak D call: TRBD1 (5 bases). V was cut by 4 bases and J by 3 bases, with 11 bases left in between. Per the germline V gene, CDR1 is GTSNPN and CDR2 is SVGIG (reference sequence). The CDR3 loop spans 13 amino acids.

J is TRBJ2-1 and V is TRBV7-2, with 7 bases that match TRBD1. Germline CDR1 reads SGHTA; CDR2 reads FQGNSA. V trimming: 6 bases; J trimming: 4 bases; junction bases outside the gene matches: 9. CDR3 length: 15 residues. The CDR3 coding sequence is TGTGCCAGCAGACTGACCGGGACAGCGTACAATGAGCAGTTCTTC. Protein product: CASRLTGTAYNEQFF.

The chain combines TRBV29-1 with TRBJ1-2; D may be TRBD1 (6 bases). Trimming shortened V by 6 bases and J by 2 bases, and 13 bases separated the two germline ends. The germline gives CDR1 SQVTM, CDR2 ANQGSEA. This CDR3 contains 13 residues. CDR3 loop: CSVGRGSNYGYTF. The CDR3 nucleotides read TGCAGCGTAGGCAGGGGATCGAACTATGGCTACACCTTC.

The genes are TRBV10-2 and TRBJ2-2; weak D call: TRBD1 (6 bases). The CDR3 has 13 amino acids. The germline CDR1 and CDR2 sequences are WSHSY and SAAADI. Trimming left V 11 bases short and J 3 bases short, with 13 bases between. In DNA form, the CDR3 reads TGCGCCTTTCGGACAGCCGACACCGGGGAGCTGTTTTTT. Protein: CAFRTADTGELFF.

V and J are TRBV30 and TRBJ2-7; D gene uncertain. Germline lookup yields CDR1 GTSNPN and CDR2 SVGIG (reference sequence). This CDR3 contains 11 residues. With 5 bases removed from V and 2 bases from J, the gap between germline ends came to 7 bases. DNA of the CDR3: TGTGCCTGGGGGCCTACCTACGAGCAGTACTTC. Translation: CAWGPTYEQYF.

This sequence joins TRBV28 and TRBJ2-3, with D unclear. Germline CDR1 is MDHEN and CDR2 is SYDVKM. The CDR3 covers 12 residues. V was trimmed by 7 bases and J by 6 bases, leaving 11 bases between them. This CDR3 is CASTQLKDTQYF. The CDR3 DNA sequence: TGTGCCAGCACCCAGTTAAAGGATACGCAGTATTTT.

The V call is TRBV18, the J call TRBJ1-5; 12 positions match TRBD1. The CDR3 is 16 amino acids. V was clipped by 2 bases and J by 7 bases; unmatched bases: 6. Germline V gene data show CDR1 as KGHSH and CDR2 as LQKENI. Written as DNA, the CDR3 is TGTGCCAGCTCACCAACCGGGACAGGGGGCGGGCAGCCCCAGCATTTT. This sequence encodes CASSPTGTGGGQPQHF.

V and J are TRBV5-1 and TRBJ2-3, with D unclear. The CDR3 runs to 15 residues. Trimming pared 6 bases from V and 3 bases from J, leaving 17 bases between. Germline loops: CDR1 SGHRS, CDR2 YFSETQ. The chain's CDR3 is CASTRWPDFTDTQYF. CDR3 in DNA: TGCGCCAGCACCCGGTGGCCCGATTTTACAGATACGCAGTATTTT. The complete variable domain, with remaining parts taken from reference TRBV5-1 and TRBJ2-3, reads KAGVTQTPRYLIKTRGQQVTLSCSPISGHRSVSWYQQTPGQGLQFLFEYFSETQRNKGNFPGRFSGRQFSNSRSEMNVSTLELGDSALYLCASTRWPDFTDTQYFGPGTRLTVL.

This clone is a singleton in its sample. The rearrangement joins TRBV6-5 to TRBJ2-5; no firm D call. Trimming shortened V by 0 bases and J by 5 bases, and 10 bases separated the two germline ends. CDR1 and CDR2 (germline): MNHEY, SVGAGI. This CDR3 comprises 14 residues. CDR3 in amino acids: CASSYSGRMETQYF. The CDR3 DNA reads as TGTGCCAGCAGTTACTCGGGAAGGATGGAGACCCAGTACTTC.

The V call is TRBV2, the J call TRBJ2-5; no clear D gene. V shed 0 bases and J shed 2 bases, with 7 bases lying between them. Germline CDR1 is SNHLY and CDR2 is FYNNEI. The CDR3 loop spans 14 amino acids. The CDR3 spells CASSEAWQQETQYF. The CDR3 bases are TGTGCCAGCAGTGAAGCTTGGCAGCAAGAGACCCAGTACTTC. The variable domain in full, completed from reference TRBV2 and TRBJ2-5, reads EPEVTQTPSHQVTQMGQEVILRCVPISNHLYFYWYRQILGQKVEFLVSFYNNEISEKSEIFDDQFSVERPDGSNFTLKIRSTKLEDSAMYFCASSEAWQQETQYFGPGTRLLVL.

V gene TRBV5-1 combines with J gene TRBJ2-1; D remains ambiguous. V was cut by 5 bases and J by 0 bases, with 12 bases left in between. This CDR3 region has 15 residues. Germline CDR1 SGHRS, CDR2 YFSETQ. The CDR3 here is CASSQIPSSYNEQFF. CDR3 nucleotides: TGCGCCAGCAGTCAGATTCCCAGCTCCTACAATGAGCAGTTCTTC.